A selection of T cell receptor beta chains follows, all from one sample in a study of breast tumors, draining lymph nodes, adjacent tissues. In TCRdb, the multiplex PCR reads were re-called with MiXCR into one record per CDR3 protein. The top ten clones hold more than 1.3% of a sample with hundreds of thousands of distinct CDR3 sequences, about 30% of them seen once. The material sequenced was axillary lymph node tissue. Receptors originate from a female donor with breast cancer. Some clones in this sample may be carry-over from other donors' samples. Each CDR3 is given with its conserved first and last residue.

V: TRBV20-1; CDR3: CSARSELRPSNEQFF
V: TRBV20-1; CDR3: CSASLAGGGGANSNQPQHF
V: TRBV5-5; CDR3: CASSFQAGSYNEQFF
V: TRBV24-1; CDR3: CATSENRAQETQYF
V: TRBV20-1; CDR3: CSASAGTGGAGKLFF
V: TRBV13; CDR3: CASSVGTGVGHGYTF
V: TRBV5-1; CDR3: CASSYGLAGGGTGELFF
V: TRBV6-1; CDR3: CASSQKTSGLWGWGKTQYF
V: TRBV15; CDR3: CATSSVGLGSYEQYF
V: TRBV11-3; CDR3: CASSSRWDILHF
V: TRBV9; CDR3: CASSVGGGSGRAAYF
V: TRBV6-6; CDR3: CASSYREATQYF
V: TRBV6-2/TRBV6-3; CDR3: CASTHPGLNYNEQFF
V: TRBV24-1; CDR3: CATSRGQPDEQYF
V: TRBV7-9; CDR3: CANSSPGLKKGYTF
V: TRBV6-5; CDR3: CASSEGLAGGGTGELFF
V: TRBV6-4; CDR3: CASSEQGGAGQPQHF
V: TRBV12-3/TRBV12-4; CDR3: CASSFQGAGELFF
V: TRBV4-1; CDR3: CASSQDIRRSYEQYF
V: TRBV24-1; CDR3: CATSDPGTTSNEQFF
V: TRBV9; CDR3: CASSPSAGTGGYTF
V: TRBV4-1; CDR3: CAGSPSPYSALHF
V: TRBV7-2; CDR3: CASSPTSVLSHELYF
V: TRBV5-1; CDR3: CASSLAPESQETQYF
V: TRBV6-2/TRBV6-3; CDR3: CASLGGAGGANVLTF
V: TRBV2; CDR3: CASSYPRGSNTDTQYF
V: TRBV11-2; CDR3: CASSLVLAGGPAGGGEQYF
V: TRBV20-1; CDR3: CSATLKETQYF
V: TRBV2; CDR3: CASMRTSGTTPPDTQYF
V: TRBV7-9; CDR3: CASSGGGGRSDTQYF
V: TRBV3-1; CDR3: CASSSSGRSYNEQFF
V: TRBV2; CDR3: CASSEGDRGPETQYF
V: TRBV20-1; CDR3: CSAVIAGKSETQHF
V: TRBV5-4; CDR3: CASSFGQGTNEKLFF
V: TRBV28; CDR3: CASSSSGTPKRHGYTF
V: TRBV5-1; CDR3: CASSFGLAGDYNEQFF
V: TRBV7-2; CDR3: CASSLRGQGHNEQFF
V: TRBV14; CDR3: CASSYYSTGGETPYF
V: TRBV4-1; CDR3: CASSPSPGQGFQPQHF
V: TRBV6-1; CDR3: CASWPAGKLHGYTF
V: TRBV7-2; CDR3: CASSLGTGGSTEAFF
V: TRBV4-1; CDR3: CAGSQAAGPYGCTF
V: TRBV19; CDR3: CASSISGTGPYEQYF